This TCR beta chain was found in a study of blood T cells in healthy people across ages. Study outcomes and limitations: A strong correlation was seen between TCR beta diversity and naive T cell percentage.

A second about 7 to 11 cycle PCR used barcoded and J-beta primers. All cDNA molecules were each tagged by a template-switch adaptor with 12 random nucleotides. CDR3-containing paired-end reads numbered at least 2.5 million in each sample. TCRdb reanalysed the 5' RACE reads using MiXCR and keeps one entry per CDR3 protein. Of about 1.4 million distinct CDR3 sequences in the sample, approximately 59% are singletons; the top ten hold under 8.5%. This clonotype was seen only a few times. Its antigen remains unidentified. The sample comprised blood. This clonotype was sampled from a young man in good health.

CDR3 coding DNA: TGCGCCAGCAGTGAGACAGCAGATACGCAGTATTTT. As protein: CASSETADTQYF. This chain joins TRBV10-1 and TRBJ2-3; D is ambiguous. Deletions cut 2 bases from V and 4 bases from J, with 4 bases between. Germline V CDR1 and CDR2: WNHNN, SYGVQD (reference sequence). The CDR3 loop spans 12 amino acids.